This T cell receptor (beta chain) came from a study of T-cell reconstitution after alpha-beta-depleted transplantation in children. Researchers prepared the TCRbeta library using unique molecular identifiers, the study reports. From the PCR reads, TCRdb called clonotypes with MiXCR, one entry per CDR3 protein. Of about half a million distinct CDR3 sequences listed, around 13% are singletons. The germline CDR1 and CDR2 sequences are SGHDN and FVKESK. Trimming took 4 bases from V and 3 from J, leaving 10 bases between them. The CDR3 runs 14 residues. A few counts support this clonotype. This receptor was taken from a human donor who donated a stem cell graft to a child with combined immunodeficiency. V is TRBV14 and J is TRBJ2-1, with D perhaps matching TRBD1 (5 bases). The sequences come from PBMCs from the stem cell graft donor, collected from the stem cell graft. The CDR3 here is CASSPREYYNEQFF. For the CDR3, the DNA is TGTGCCAGCAGCCCCAGGGAATACTACAATGAGCAGTTCTTC.